One and the same sample provided the 10 T cell receptor beta chains below, sequenced in a study of T cell changes during pregnancy in multiple sclerosis. Repertoires were generated with immunoSEQ multiplex PCR, while TCRdb's copy carries only in-frame clones and drops some. The data contain around 70,000 clones, approximately 94% of them seen just once; the ten biggest clones take up about 0.6%. The starting material was peripheral blood, obtained in the third trimester of pregnancy. The receptors shown here come from a female donor with multiple sclerosis, enrolled in a pregnancy study.

V gene TRBV5-4 combines with J gene TRBJ2-7; a possible D gene is TRBD2 (5 bases). The CDR3 covers 13 residues. Germline V gene data show CDR1 as SGHNT and CDR2 as YYREEE (reference sequence). Deletions cut 1 base from V and 6 bases from J, with 11 bases between. The CDR3: CASSLPGSAEQYF. The DNA of the CDR3 is TGTGCCAGCAGCTTGCCGGGGAGTGCCGAGCAGTACTTC. The full variable domain, in which reference TRBV5-4 and TRBJ2-7 provide the parts outside the CDR3, is ETGVTQSPTHLIKTRGQQVTLRCSSQSGHNTVSWYQQALGQGPQFIFQYYREEENGRGNFPPRFSGLQFPNYSSELNVNALELDDSALYLCASSLPGSAEQYFGPGTRLTVT.

This chain connects TRBV9 to TRBJ2-5; D is possibly TRBD1 (5 bases). The CDR3 runs 15 residues. The germline V gene encodes CDR1 SGDLS and CDR2 YYNGEE. V lost 1 base and J lost 4, with 14 bases in between. The CDR3 region is CASSVSSSRGETQYF. CDR3 coding DNA: TGTGCCAGCAGCGTATCCAGTAGTAGGGGAGAGACCCAGTACTTC.

V gene TRBV5-6 combines with J gene TRBJ2-7; 7 bases map to TRBD1. The CDR3 consists of 15 residues. CDR1 SGHDT and CDR2 YYEEEE come from the germline V gene. J was trimmed by 2 bases and V by 4 bases; bases with no gene match: 9. The CDR3 region has the DNA TGTGCCAGCAGCCCAGTGAGGGGGCTTCCCTACGAGCAGTACTTC. This codes for CASSPVRGLPYEQYF.

The CDR3: CASSHLNSGGPNEQFF. As DNA, the CDR3 is TGTGCCAGCAGCCACCTGAACAGCGGGGGACCCAATGAGCAGTTCTTC. This chain uses TRBV7-8 with TRBJ2-1, with 8 bases identical to TRBD2. In germline, CDR1 is SGHVS, CDR2 FQNEAQ. The J segment lost 6 bases and the V segment lost 5 bases, leaving 12 bases of the junction unmatched. The CDR3 is 16 residues long.

The rearrangement uses TRBV9 and TRBJ1-1; no clear D. V dropped 3 bases and J dropped 9 bases, with 15 bases sitting between them. Per the germline V gene, CDR1 is SGDLS and CDR2 is YYNGEE. The CDR3 totals 13 residues. The CDR3 spells CASSAAFGGKAFF. The CDR3 bases are TGTGCCAGCAGCGCCGCTTTTGGTGGCAAAGCTTTCTTT.

The V and J genes are TRBV6-6 and TRBJ2-7; TRBD2 matches at 10 bases. V dropped 6 bases and J dropped 2; count of bases not matched to a gene: 7. Looked up from germline, CDR1 is MNHNY and CDR2 is SVGAGI (reference sequence). CDR3 length: 15 residues. DNA of the CDR3: TGTGCCAGCAGCGTAGCGGGGGGCTCTCCCTACGAGCAGTACTTC. This codes for CASSVAGGSPYEQYF.

This rearrangement joins TRBV27 to TRBJ2-5, with 9 bases identical to TRBD1. This CDR3 has 15 residues. The germline CDR1 and CDR2 sequences are MNHEY and SMNVEV (reference sequence). V was clipped by 10 bases and J by 3 bases; unmatched bases: 12. CDR3 DNA: TGTGCCACGCCCCCGAGGGACAGGGAGAAAGAGACCCAGTACTTC. Translating gives CATPPRDREKETQYF.

This chain uses TRBV6-5 with TRBJ2-5; a possible D gene is TRBD2 (5 bases). The CDR3 consists of 16 residues. V lost 4 bases and J lost 5, with 20 bases in between. Germline V gene lookup returns CDR1 MNHEY and CDR2 SVGAGI. CDR3 loop: CASSSPLEGWGETQYF. CDR3 DNA: TGTGCCAGCAGTTCCCCGCTTGAGGGATGGGGTGAGACCCAGTACTTC.

V is TRBV6-6 and J is TRBJ1-1; 9 nucleotides agree with TRBD1. The CDR3 has 16 residues. Germline values: CDR1 MNHNY, CDR2 SVGAGI (reference sequence). Trimming removed 5 bases from V and 4 bases from J; junction bases left unmatched: 11. The CDR3 nucleotides are TGTGCCAGCAGTAAAACAGGGGGCGCAGGGGTCACTGAAGCTTTCTTT. The encoded protein is CASSKTGGAGVTEAFF.

The genes are TRBV27 and TRBJ1-2; a weak D match, TRBD1 (5 bases). The CDR3 covers 15 residues. Germline CDR1 reads MNHEY; CDR2 reads SMNVEV (reference sequence). Deletions cut 6 bases from V and 5 bases from J, with 19 bases between. CDR3 in amino acids: CASRPRGGTGYGYTF. As DNA, the CDR3 is TGTGCCAGCAGGCCCCGGGGGGGAACTGGGTATGGCTACACCTTC.